This entry is about one TCR beta chain. Its antigen is unidentified. cDNA came from around 0.5 to 1 ug RNA primed by random hexamers. One entry per CDR3 protein results from TCRdb running MiXCR on the immunoSEQ multiplex PCR reads. The sample contains 120,000 or so distinct CDR3 sequences, 96% of which appear only once. These data originate in a study of CD8 T cells in Susac syndrome. The overall study: At the time their blood was drawn, patients with Susac syndrome were either therapy-naive, on corticosteroids (with some of them also receiving intravenous immunoglobulin), or on intravenous immunoglobulin alone.

The study's findings and limits: Repertoires of Susac syndrome CD4+ T cells lacked clonal expansion.

The CDR3 contains 14 residues. V shed 6 bases and J shed 11 bases, with 22 bases lying between them. From blood CD8+ and CD4+ T cells, the TCR beta chain was sequenced. The authors negatively isolated CD8+ and CD4+ T cells and FACS-enriched TEMRA cells. The V and J genes are TRBV12-3 or TRBV12-4 and TRBJ1-1; D gene uncertain. This sequence was found in a human donor with Susac syndrome. Specimen: CD4+ T cells from PBMCs. The CDR3 sequence is CASSSPNHERWAFF. The DNA of the CDR3 is TGTGCCAGCAGCTCCCCGAACCATGAGAGGTGGGCTTTCTTT.